These T cell receptor beta chains were read from a single sample in a study of T-cell reconstitution after alpha-beta-depleted transplantation in children. Each CDR3 protein is one row after TCRdb ran MiXCR on the PCR reads. The table lists around 600,000 distinct CDR3 sequences, about 23% of them singletons. This material consisted of PBMCs, mostly from graft donor cells, taken 360 days after TCRalphabeta/CD19-depleted stem cell transplant. All receptors derive from a boy less than two years old who had a stem cell transplant for acute myeloid leukemia, so the T cells may come from the graft donor. CDR3s include the opening cysteine and the closing phenylalanine or tryptophan. The D gene is left open where the match is weak. Size is omitted from some rows. Given values are once, few, many or a class for expanded clones.

CDR3 DNA: TGTACCAGCAGAACCGGGACTAGCGGGGGACGACTTAGCACAGATACGCAGTATTTT
CDR3 protein: CTSRTGTSGGRLSTDTQYF
clone size: .
D gene: TRBD2
V gene: TRBV3-1
J gene: TRBJ2-3

CDR3 DNA: TGTGCCAGCAGACTTAACAGGGCCTACAATGAGCAGTTCTTC
CDR3 protein: CASRLNRAYNEQFF
clone size: few
D gene: .
V gene: TRBV27
J gene: TRBJ2-1

CDR3 DNA: TGCAGTGCTAGAGCGTCGGACAGGGCGGAAGGTGAAGCTTTCTTT
CDR3 protein: CSARASDRAEGEAFF
clone size: many
D gene: TRBD1
V gene: TRBV20-1
J gene: TRBJ1-1

CDR3 DNA: TGTGCCAGCAGCTCCCTTGGACATGTCCGGTCACCCCTCCACTTT
CDR3 protein: CASSSLGHVRSPLHF
clone size: .
D gene: .
V gene: TRBV28
J gene: TRBJ1-6

CDR3 DNA: TGCGCCAGCAGCCAAGGGACAGGGGCCCCCGGAGCTCTTGGAAACACCATATATTTT
CDR3 protein: CASSQGTGAPGALGNTIYF
clone size: few
D gene: TRBD1
V gene: TRBV4-1
J gene: TRBJ1-3

CDR3 DNA: TGCAGTGCCCTCAGACAGGCTGAGCAGTTCTTC
CDR3 protein: CSALRQAEQFF
clone size: many
D gene: .
V gene: TRBV20-1
J gene: TRBJ2-1

CDR3 DNA: TGCAGTGTAAGGATCGGTAATGAGCAGTTCTTC
CDR3 protein: CSVRIGNEQFF
clone size: .
D gene: .
V gene: TRBV20-1
J gene: TRBJ2-1

CDR3 DNA: TGTGCCAGCAGTTACCTGGGGGTGCCCACAGATACGCAGTATTTT
CDR3 protein: CASSYLGVPTDTQYF
clone size: many
D gene: .
V gene: TRBV6-5
J gene: TRBJ2-3

CDR3 DNA: TGTGCCAACAGTCAAGTCGGCGGGGCAGGGGGTGAAAAACTGTTTTTT
CDR3 protein: CANSQVGGAGGEKLFF
clone size: many
D gene: TRBD1
V gene: TRBV7-9
J gene: TRBJ1-4

CDR3 DNA: TGTGCCGCCGGGGAGGGGGGGCAGTTCTTC
CDR3 protein: CAAGEGGQFF
clone size: few
D gene: .
V gene: TRBV10-3
J gene: TRBJ2-1

CDR3 DNA: TGTGCCAGCCATACGACTGGGAGCTCCTACAATGAGCAGTTCTTC
CDR3 protein: CASHTTGSSYNEQFF
clone size: few
D gene: .
V gene: TRBV12-3/TRBV12-4
J gene: TRBJ2-1

CDR3 DNA: TGTGCTAGCAGCCCATCTTCTGCCAAAAACATTCAGTACTTC
CDR3 protein: CASSPSSAKNIQYF
clone size: .
D gene: .
V gene: TRBV7-9
J gene: TRBJ2-4

CDR3 DNA: TGCAGTGCTAGCTACAGTTACAATCAGCCCCAGCATTTT
CDR3 protein: CSASYSYNQPQHF
clone size: few
D gene: .
V gene: TRBV20-1
J gene: TRBJ1-5

CDR3 DNA: TGTGCCAGCAGTGACGACGGCGGGGAGCTGTTTTTT
CDR3 protein: CASSDDGGELFF
clone size: .
D gene: .
V gene: TRBV25-1
J gene: TRBJ2-2

CDR3 DNA: TGTGCCAGCAGTTTCGGATACCGCTACGATACGCAGTATTTT
CDR3 protein: CASSFGYRYDTQYF
clone size: .
D gene: .
V gene: TRBV12-3/TRBV12-4
J gene: TRBJ2-3

CDR3 DNA: TGTGCCAGCAGCTCAAGGCGGAGGAGGCCGTATGGCTACACCTTC
CDR3 protein: CASSSRRRRPYGYTF
clone size: .
D gene: .
V gene: TRBV13
J gene: TRBJ1-2

CDR3 DNA: TGCAGTGCTACACCGGGACAGGGAATTCAAGGAGCTTTCTTT
CDR3 protein: CSATPGQGIQGAFF
clone size: few
D gene: TRBD1
V gene: TRBV20-1
J gene: TRBJ1-1

CDR3 DNA: TGTGCCAGCAGCTTAGATACCCGCACAGATACGCAGTATTTT
CDR3 protein: CASSLDTRTDTQYF
clone size: .
D gene: .
V gene: TRBV11-2
J gene: TRBJ2-3

CDR3 DNA: TGTGCCAGCAGCCCCAACTCCTATAATTCACCCCTCCACTTT
CDR3 protein: CASSPNSYNSPLHF
clone size: many
D gene: .
V gene: TRBV7-6
J gene: TRBJ1-6

CDR3 DNA: TGTGCCAGCAGTTATAGTGGGGGCGTTAATGAGCAGTTCTTC
CDR3 protein: CASSYSGGVNEQFF
clone size: few
D gene: .
V gene: TRBV6-5
J gene: TRBJ2-1

CDR3 DNA: TGCAGCGCCCAAGGGACTAGCGGGTACAATGAGCAGTTCTTC
CDR3 protein: CSAQGTSGYNEQFF
clone size: many
D gene: TRBD2
V gene: TRBV29-1
J gene: TRBJ2-1

CDR3 DNA: TGCAGTGCTAGAGATCCAAGGGGCCATGGCTACACCTTC
CDR3 protein: CSARDPRGHGYTF
clone size: many
D gene: .
V gene: TRBV20-1
J gene: TRBJ1-2

CDR3 DNA: TGCGCCAGCAGCCTCGGACAGTTCCAAGAAGCTTTCTTT
CDR3 protein: CASSLGQFQEAFF
clone size: many
D gene: .
V gene: TRBV4-1
J gene: TRBJ1-1

CDR3 DNA: TGTGCCACCCACAGGGGTTTTAGCACAGATACGCAGTATTTT
CDR3 protein: CATHRGFSTDTQYF
clone size: .
D gene: TRBD1
V gene: TRBV2
J gene: TRBJ2-3

CDR3 DNA: TGCGCCAGCAGCATTTACCCAGGGACAGGGGGCGGCGAGACCCAGTACTTC
CDR3 protein: CASSIYPGTGGGETQYF
clone size: many
D gene: TRBD1
V gene: TRBV5-1
J gene: TRBJ2-5

CDR3 DNA: TGTGCCAGCAGTTTCCAGAGATACTACGAGCAGTACTTC
CDR3 protein: CASSFQRYYEQYF
clone size: few
D gene: .
V gene: TRBV12-3/TRBV12-4
J gene: TRBJ2-7

CDR3 DNA: TGTGCCCCGTTCCCGGGACAATGCAATTCTTATAGCAATCAGCCCCAGCATTTT
CDR3 protein: CAPFPGQCNSYSNQPQHF
clone size: few
D gene: .
V gene: TRBV24-1
J gene: TRBJ1-5

CDR3 DNA: TGCGCCAGCAGCTCCCGGGACGGCCACACGACCGGGGAGCTGTTTTTT
CDR3 protein: CASSSRDGHTTGELFF
clone size: .
D gene: .
V gene: TRBV5-1
J gene: TRBJ2-2

CDR3 DNA: TGTGCCAGCAGACAAAGACGCGTGGGATTTTATATTGATTCACCCCTCCACTTT
CDR3 protein: CASRQRRVGFYIDSPLHF
clone size: .
D gene: .
V gene: TRBV12-3/TRBV12-4
J gene: TRBJ1-6

CDR3 DNA: TGTGCCAGCAGTCCGGGGTGGGACTCATCACCCCTCCACTTT
CDR3 protein: CASSPGWDSSPLHF
clone size: few
D gene: .
V gene: TRBV12-3/TRBV12-4
J gene: TRBJ1-6

CDR3 DNA: TGCAGTGCTAGAGATCCCGGGGGCGGTGAGCAGTTCTTC
CDR3 protein: CSARDPGGGEQFF
clone size: few
D gene: .
V gene: TRBV20-1
J gene: TRBJ2-1

CDR3 DNA: TGTGCCTCCCGACAGGGAACGGATGAAAAACTGTTTTTT
CDR3 protein: CASRQGTDEKLFF
clone size: .
D gene: TRBD1
V gene: TRBV28
J gene: TRBJ1-4

CDR3 DNA: TGTGCCTCCCAGGGGGCGGGCACCGGGGAGCTGTTTTTT
CDR3 protein: CASQGAGTGELFF
clone size: .
D gene: TRBD1
V gene: TRBV6-1
J gene: TRBJ2-2

CDR3 DNA: TGTGCCAGCAGTTTTCATCCTAGCGGGGGTAACAATGAGCAGTTCTTC
CDR3 protein: CASSFHPSGGNNEQFF
clone size: few
D gene: TRBD2
V gene: TRBV6-5
J gene: TRBJ2-1

CDR3 DNA: TGTGCCAGCACCCGGATGGGGGCTTACAATGAGCAGTTCTTC
CDR3 protein: CASTRMGAYNEQFF
clone size: .
D gene: .
V gene: TRBV25-1
J gene: TRBJ2-1

CDR3 DNA: TGCAGCGTTGGGTCGGCAGGGAAGCCCCAGCATTTT
CDR3 protein: CSVGSAGKPQHF
clone size: many
D gene: .
V gene: TRBV29-1
J gene: TRBJ1-5

CDR3 DNA: TGTGCCAGCAGTTTAATAGGGGAGAATTCACCCCTCCACTTT
CDR3 protein: CASSLIGENSPLHF
clone size: .
D gene: .
V gene: TRBV12-3/TRBV12-4
J gene: TRBJ1-6

CDR3 DNA: TGCGCCAGCAGTCAGGGAGATTCACCCCTCCACTTT
CDR3 protein: CASSQGDSPLHF
clone size: many
D gene: .
V gene: TRBV5-1
J gene: TRBJ1-6

CDR3 DNA: TGTGCCAGCAGGGGTCTCGCGGGGGTTCCGGCGTATGGCTACACCTTC
CDR3 protein: CASRGLAGVPAYGYTF
clone size: many
D gene: .
V gene: TRBV6-1
J gene: TRBJ1-2

CDR3 DNA: TGTGCCTGGATGGGGGAGGTGGACGGGGAGCTGTTTTTT
CDR3 protein: CAWMGEVDGELFF
clone size: few
D gene: .
V gene: TRBV30
J gene: TRBJ2-2

CDR3 DNA: TGTGCCTGGAGTGAACAGAACACAGATACGCAGTATTTT
CDR3 protein: CAWSEQNTDTQYF
clone size: few
D gene: .
V gene: TRBV30
J gene: TRBJ2-3

CDR3 DNA: TGTGCCAGCAGCCTCTGGCAGGCTCCCTACGAGCAGTACTTC
CDR3 protein: CASSLWQAPYEQYF
clone size: .
D gene: .
V gene: TRBV7-8
J gene: TRBJ2-7

CDR3 DNA: TGTGCCAGCTCACCCCGCGGGAGTGCGGCCCCGAGGGGGACCTACGAGCAGTACTTC
CDR3 protein: CASSPRGSAAPRGTYEQYF
clone size: many
D gene: .
V gene: TRBV18
J gene: TRBJ2-7

CDR3 DNA: TGTGCCAGCAGCCAAGGGCGCTTTTGGGGCGATGAGCAGTTCTTC
CDR3 protein: CASSQGRFWGDEQFF
clone size: .
D gene: .
V gene: TRBV3-1
J gene: TRBJ2-1

CDR3 DNA: TGTGCCAGCAGTAAGTCGGACAGGGTGAGGAATGAGCAGTTCTTC
CDR3 protein: CASSKSDRVRNEQFF
clone size: .
D gene: TRBD1
V gene: TRBV6-2/TRBV6-3
J gene: TRBJ2-1

CDR3 DNA: TGTGCCAGCAGTTTACTAAGGGAAGCCAAAAACATTCAGTACTTC
CDR3 protein: CASSLLREAKNIQYF
clone size: many
D gene: .
V gene: TRBV28
J gene: TRBJ2-4

CDR3 DNA: TGCAGTGCTGTCGGGAGGAACACCGGGGAGCTGTTTTTT
CDR3 protein: CSAVGRNTGELFF
clone size: few
D gene: .
V gene: TRBV20-1
J gene: TRBJ2-2

CDR3 DNA: TGCGCCAGCAGCTTGGACAGCCTCCTGACCTCACCCCTCCACTTT
CDR3 protein: CASSLDSLLTSPLHF
clone size: many
D gene: .
V gene: TRBV5-1
J gene: TRBJ1-6

CDR3 DNA: TGCAGTGCTAGAGACCCCCTGTCGCTGCCTTTCTTT
CDR3 protein: CSARDPLSLPFF
clone size: once
D gene: .
V gene: TRBV20-1
J gene: TRBJ1-1

CDR3 DNA: TGTGCCATCAGTGAGTCGACTAGCGGGTTAGATACGCAGTATTTT
CDR3 protein: CAISESTSGLDTQYF
clone size: .
D gene: TRBD2
V gene: TRBV10-3
J gene: TRBJ2-3

CDR3 DNA: TGTGCCAGCAGGGACCTAGCGGGGGCACAAGAGACCCAGTACTTC
CDR3 protein: CASRDLAGAQETQYF
clone size: .
D gene: TRBD2
V gene: TRBV28
J gene: TRBJ2-5

CDR3 DNA: TGCAGCGTTGTGTTTTTAGACTATGGCTACACCTTC
CDR3 protein: CSVVFLDYGYTF
clone size: many
D gene: .
V gene: TRBV29-1
J gene: TRBJ1-2

CDR3 DNA: TGTGCCAGCAGCTTAGTTTCTTGGGGGACTAGCGGGGGGCGAGATACGCAGTATTTT
CDR3 protein: CASSLVSWGTSGGRDTQYF
clone size: .
D gene: TRBD2
V gene: TRBV11-2
J gene: TRBJ2-3

CDR3 DNA: TGTGCCAGCACTCAAAGGGACAGGGGGAAGAGTGGCTACACCTTC
CDR3 protein: CASTQRDRGKSGYTF
clone size: few
D gene: TRBD1
V gene: TRBV13
J gene: TRBJ1-2

CDR3 DNA: TGTGCCAGCAGCCGACTAGCGGGGACTATCCAAGAGACCCAGTACTTC
CDR3 protein: CASSRLAGTIQETQYF
clone size: many
D gene: TRBD2
V gene: TRBV7-9
J gene: TRBJ2-5

CDR3 DNA: TGTGCCATCAGTGAGCGGGTTTCGGGCACAGATACGCAGTATTTT
CDR3 protein: CAISERVSGTDTQYF
clone size: once
D gene: .
V gene: TRBV10-3
J gene: TRBJ2-3

CDR3 DNA: TGTGCCAGCGCAACAGGCTCTGGGGCCAACGTCCTGACTTTC
CDR3 protein: CASATGSGANVLTF
clone size: few
D gene: .
V gene: TRBV27
J gene: TRBJ2-6

CDR3 DNA: TGTGCCAGCAACCTGCCTGGGGGCAAGGATGAGCAGTTCTTC
CDR3 protein: CASNLPGGKDEQFF
clone size: .
D gene: .
V gene: TRBV11-3
J gene: TRBJ2-1